Listed below are T cell receptor beta chains from one sample, sequenced in a study of cytomegalovirus exposure and HLA in healthy donors. Libraries were prepared by immunoSEQ multiplex PCR; TCRdb keeps only in-frame clonotypes and omits some of them. The sample shows roughly 110,000 clones, roughly 80% of them seen only once. The sequenced sample consisted of PBMCs. Receptors originate from a young man in good health and CMV-seropositive. Both conserved end residues are trimmed from each CDR3.

V: TRBV7-9
J: TRBJ2-7
CDR3: ASSFLDRAYEQY

V: TRBV5-1
J: TRBJ1-2
CDR3: ASSLEWTGGYT

V: TRBV9
J: TRBJ2-7
CDR3: ASSVGLAGSAYEQY

V: TRBV6-5
J: TRBJ2-7
CDR3: ASSDLQGLYEQY

V: TRBV9
J: TRBJ2-3
CDR3: ASSVSAGLAGLTDTQY

V: TRBV5-1
J: TRBJ2-1
CDR3: ASSFRTDYNEQF

V: TRBV9
J: TRBJ1-6
CDR3: ASSVGGGTYNSPLH

V: TRBV5-6
J: TRBJ2-7
CDR3: ASSRGAAGGLEQY

V: TRBV6-1
J: TRBJ2-7
CDR3: ASVTGGASGYEQY

V: TRBV18
J: TRBJ1-5
CDR3: ASSPEGTNSNQPQH

V: TRBV2
J: TRBJ2-2
CDR3: ASRFEDITGELF